The following is a TCR beta chain sequence with its context. The antigen remains unidentified. Each replicate PCR on the sorted subsets used 150 to 200 ng DNA (roughly 32,000 T cell genomes). Original methodology: ImmunoSEQ gave junction-only sequences without quality scores, so filtering differed. Only in-frame clones appear in the TCRdb table, and some are missing; sequencing was by immunoSEQ multiplex PCR. Clone size and the V and J calls come from that table; the DNA yielded D and trimming. This table holds 2 million to 3 million clones, around nine tenths found once. Germline V gene data show CDR1 as SGHAT and CDR2 as FQNNGV. This CDR3 spans 18 amino acids. The trim removed 1 base at V and 2 bases at J, leaving 11 bases unmatched. The sample is drawn from a study of shared clonotypes between healthy human individuals. Broader study findings: Estimated clonotype richness was generally higher in naive than memory subsets. What limited the represented genetic and exposure-history diversity was the small number of donors.

The receptor was isolated from a young man in good health. The chain recombines TRBV11-2 with TRBJ2-3, with 8 bases matching TRBD2. The specimen was naive CD4+ T cells sorted from blood. The subset was: CD45RA+ positively selected. In DNA, the CDR3 is TGTGCCAGCAGCTTAGCCGGGTTAGCGGGACATTACACAGATACGCAGTATTTT. Residues: CASSLAGLAGHYTDTQYF.